The subject of this entry is one TCR beta chain. Antigen: not known. Using RNA transcripts, the TCR beta CDR3 regions were amplified. Scientists carried out first-round RT-PCR using HTBI primers and then a second-round multiplex PCR. MiXCR was run by TCRdb on the multiplex PCR reads, yielding one entry per CDR3 protein. The data contain roughly 480,000 distinct CDR3 sequences, around an eighth of them singletons. The entry originates in a study of Graves' ophthalmopathy and Graves' hyperthyroidism. Study-level results: Most expanded clonotypes in thyroid above 0.001 frequency also showed up in blood.

CDR3 length: 15 amino acids. Trimming removed 0 bases from V and 2 bases from J, with 8 bases in between. The germline gives CDR1 MNHEY, CDR2 SVGAGI. This sequence was found in a woman in her 30s with Graves' ophthalmopathy. The chain links TRBV6-5 to TRBJ1-3, with D tentatively TRBD1 (6 bases). Material for sequencing was blood. In DNA form, the CDR3 reads TGTGCCAGCAGTTACTCGTGGGGGCCTGGAAACACCATATATTTT. Amino acids: CASSYSWGPGNTIYF.